Shown below are 10 T cell receptor beta chains from a single sample sequenced in a study of cytomegalovirus exposure and HLA in healthy donors (TCRdb year 2017). Preparation of the library involved the immunoSEQ multiplex PCR assay. The multiplex PCR relied on a mix of 60 forward primers for TCR Vbeta segments and 13 reverse primers for TCR Jbeta segments. Held by TCRdb, this immuneACCESS table contains in-frame sequences only and omits some clones. Under half of the omission traces to an unresolved V gene where checked; the cause of the rest is unknown. The sample contains about 150,000 clones, 65% to 90% of them found a single time. The ten top clones hold 6.6% of the sample. The sequenced material came from PBMCs. These receptor sequences come from a woman in her 50s in good health and CMV-seropositive.

DNA for the CDR3: TGTGCCAGTAGCTTGAGTAGTTCCTACGAGCAGTACTTC. Amino acids: CASSLSSSYEQYF. This rearrangement joins TRBV19 to TRBJ2-7; D gene uncertain. V gave up 6 bases and J gave up 1 base, with 10 bases separating them. Germline lookup yields CDR1 LNHDA and CDR2 SQIVND (reference sequence). The CDR3 is 13 residues long.

In this sample, this clone turned up a few times. The rearrangement uses TRBV2 and TRBJ2-3; perhaps TRBD1 as D (5 bases). The length of the CDR3 is 15 residues. V was clipped by 5 bases and J by 1 base, with 13 bases between them. Germline V CDR1 and CDR2: SNHLY, FYNNEI. The CDR3, as DNA: TGTGCCAGCAGTTTTCCCATAGGGGGCACAGATACGCAGTATTTT. This sequence encodes CASSFPIGGTDTQYF.

In this sample, this clone turned up a few times. This chain links TRBV6-5 with TRBJ2-7; D may be TRBD1 (5 bases). V was trimmed by 8 bases and J by 0 bases, leaving 11 bases between them. The CDR3 extends over 13 amino acids. Germline-derived CDR1 and CDR2 are MNHEY and SVGAGI. This chain's CDR3 is CASGRQSSYEQYF. CDR3 coding DNA: TGTGCCAGCGGAAGACAGAGCTCCTACGAGCAGTACTTC.

Points on this clone: Other DNA sequences within the sample encode an identical CDR3. The chain couples TRBV2 to TRBJ2-6; 7 positions match TRBD1. Trimming at V came to 5 bases and at J to 1 base, leaving 2 bases not matched to a gene. The CDR3 runs to 15 residues. CDR1 is SNHLY, CDR2 FYNNEI, per germline. CDR3 bases: TGTGCCAGCAGTCACAGGGGTTCTGGGGCCAACGTCCTGACTTTC. It yields the protein CASSHRGSGANVLTF.

The V gene is TRBV5-1, the J gene TRBJ2-3, with 10 bases that match TRBD2. Germline V gene sequence: CDR1 SGHRS, CDR2 YFSETQ. J gave up 2 bases and V 0 bases, and 3 bases lay outside the gene matches. There are 16 residues in the CDR3. The CDR3 DNA follows: TGCGCCAGCAGCTTGGGGCTAGCGGGGGTCACAGATACGCAGTATTTT. It specifies CASSLGLAGVTDTQYF. Variable domain in full (rest from reference TRBV5-1 and TRBJ2-3): KAGVTQTPRYLIKTRGQQVTLSCSPISGHRSVSWYQQTPGQGLQFLFEYFSETQRNKGNFPGRFSGRQFSNSRSEMNVSTLELGDSALYLCASSLGLAGVTDTQYFGPGTRLTVL.

The chain combines TRBV4-3 with TRBJ2-3; 8 nucleotides align to TRBD2. Looked up from germline, CDR1 is LGHNA and CDR2 is YSLEER. Unmatched junction bases numbered 4, after V lost 1 base and J lost 1 base. The CDR3 sequence is 16 residues long. The CDR3 reads CASSQGNSGGTDTQYF. DNA for the CDR3: TGCGCCAGCAGCCAAGGTAATAGCGGGGGCACAGATACGCAGTATTTT.

The V and J genes are TRBV4-2 and TRBJ1-1; possibly TRBD1 for D (6 bases). CDR1 is LGHNA, CDR2 YNFKEQ, per germline. This CDR3 spans 14 amino acids. Trimming removed 1 base at V and 7 bases at J, with 13 bases between. The CDR3 DNA reads as TGTGCCAGCAGCCAAGGTCAGGGGATGGGTGAAGCTTTCTTT. This codes for CASSQGQGMGEAFF.

V and J are TRBV7-2 and TRBJ2-1, with 11 bases matching TRBD2. Germline V gene lookup returns CDR1 SGHTA and CDR2 FQGNSA. This CDR3 spans 14 amino acids. Trimming cost V 1 base and J 11 bases; bases outside gene matches: 4. CDR3 sequence reads: CASSLGSGGAQQFF. For the CDR3, the DNA is TGTGCCAGCAGCTTAGGTAGCGGGGGGGCCCAGCAGTTCTTC.

The gene calls are TRBV7-3 and TRBJ1-1; D is perhaps TRBD1 (5 bases). CDR1 SGHTA and CDR2 FQGTGA come from the germline V gene. V was pared by 5 bases and J by 1 base, with 8 bases between. This CDR3 is built from 13 residues. CDR3 DNA: TGTGCCAGCAGCCTAGACAGGAACACTGAAGCTTTCTTT. It yields the protein CASSLDRNTEAFF.

This chain uses TRBV6-5 with TRBJ1-4; TRBD1 matches 7 bases. CDR3 length: 15 residues. Germline-derived CDR1 and CDR2 are MNHEY and SVGAGI. With V trimmed by 2 bases and J by 3 bases, 3 bases remained unmatched. CDR3 sequence (DNA): TGTGCCAGCAGTTACGCGACAGGGTCTAATGAAAAACTGTTTTTT. It encodes CASSYATGSNEKLFF.